What follows are 7 T cell receptor beta chains derived from one specimen sequenced in a study of blood T cell repertoires in COVID-19. TCRdb's table, derived via immunoSEQ multiplex PCR, lists solely in-frame clones and lacks some. The sample lists 260,000 or so clones, 70% to 90% occurring once. The sample consisted of PBMCs or T cells enriched from blood (not recorded which). The receptor set was obtained from a middle-aged woman with acute COVID-19.

The chain has TRBV19 and TRBJ1-2; D perhaps matches TRBD1 (5 bases). Trimming left V 2 bases short and J 5 bases short, with 15 bases between. The CDR3 runs to 15 residues. The germline CDR1 and CDR2 sequences are LNHDA and SQIVND (reference sequence). As DNA, the CDR3 is TGTGCCAGTAGTATATCTTTGGGGCTAACGTATGGCTACACCTTC. Protein: CASSISLGLTYGYTF.

This chain joins TRBV18 and TRBJ2-7, with 7 nucleotides matching TRBD2. J lost 4 bases, V lost 5 bases, and 8 bases had no gene match. This CDR3 is 14 amino acids long. Germline V gives CDR1 KGHSH, CDR2 LQKENI. CDR3 bases: TGTGCCAGCTCAGCCCCGGGAGGTCGGTACGAGCAGTACGTC. Amino acid sequence: CASSAPGGRYEQYV.

The J gene is TRBJ1-6, the V gene TRBV12-3 or TRBV12-4, with D possibly being TRBD1 (5 bases). V lost 0 bases and J 16 bases, leaving 13 bases between the germline ends. This CDR3 has 13 residues. CDR3 amino acids: CASSLAMGGDLHF. The CDR3 DNA sequence: TGTGCCAGCAGTTTAGCGATGGGGGGAGATCTCCACTTT.

This chain uses TRBV5-4 with TRBJ2-1; D is perhaps TRBD2 (5 bases). The CDR3 covers 15 residues. V lost 4 bases, J lost 7 bases, and 18 bases lay in between. Per the germline V gene, CDR1 is SGHNT and CDR2 is YYREEE (reference sequence). CDR3: CASSLTSTGGNEQFF. CDR3 nucleotide sequence: TGTGCCAGCAGCCTTACTAGTACTGGCGGGAATGAGCAGTTCTTC.

The chain couples TRBV2 to TRBJ1-4; 8 bases map to TRBD1. The germline CDR1 and CDR2 sequences are SNHLY and FYNNEI. CDR3 length: 17 amino acids. V gave up 6 bases and J gave up 2 bases; unmatched junction bases: 11. CDR3 bases: TGTGCCAGCAGATCGACAGGGGTAATTGAGACTAATGAAAAACTGTTTTTT. This gives the protein CASRSTGVIETNEKLFF. Supplemented by reference TRBV2 and TRBJ1-4, the full variable domain reads EPEVTQTPSHQVTQMGQEVILRCVPISNHLYFYWYRQILGQKVEFLVSFYNNEISEKSEIFDDQFSVERPDGSNFTLKIRSTKLEDSAMYFCASRSTGVIETNEKLFFGSGTQLSVL.

This clone has just one count. The chain links TRBV28 to TRBJ2-5; maybe TRBD1 (6 bases). The V gene lost 1 base and the J gene lost 6 bases, with 12 bases spanning the gap. Germline CDR1 and CDR2: MDHEN and SYDVKM. The length of the CDR3 is 14 residues. CDR3 sequence (DNA): TGTGCCAGCAGTTTATCTGCAGGGGACAAGACCCAGTACTTC. Translating gives CASSLSAGDKTQYF.

V gene TRBV7-6 combines with J gene TRBJ2-1; no definite D call. This CDR3 contains 14 residues. V was pared by 1 base and J by 10 bases, with 14 bases between. Germline-derived CDR1 and CDR2 are SGHVS and FNYEAQ. The CDR3 sequence: CASSLVIRNTEQFF. For the CDR3, the DNA is TGTGCCAGCAGCTTAGTCATCCGAAACACAGAGCAGTTCTTC.